This T cell receptor beta chain was identified during a study of a mutant IDH1 vaccine in newly diagnosed glioma. The CDR3 totals 13 residues. Per the germline V gene, CDR1 is SQVTM and CDR2 is ANQGSEA. V was shortened by 5 bases and J by 1 base, with 11 bases between the two germline ends. About this clone: Antigen specificity is unknown.

Time point: week 35, safety follow-up. A single vaccine dose contained 300 ug of mutant IDH1 20-mer peptide, and topical imiquimod was used with it. This table comes from immunoSEQ multiplex PCR, and its TCRdb copy is limited to in-frame clones, with some not included. The sample lists some 45,000 clones; approximately 80% were seen once. The chain recombines TRBV29-1 with TRBJ1-1, with D possibly being TRBD1 (6 bases). This specimen consisted of PBMCs, obtained from a glioma patient whose treatment included an IDH1 peptide vaccine. The origin of this receptor is a woman aged 45-60 years with glioma. DNA of the CDR3: TGCAGCGTTTTTGGACAGAGGAACACTGAAGCTTTCTTT. Its translation: CSVFGQRNTEAFF.